This T cell receptor (beta chain) originates from a study of shared clonotypes between healthy human individuals. Trimming left V 0 bases short and J 6 bases short, with 13 bases between. The germline V gene has CDR1 MRHNA and CDR2 SNTAGT. The length of the CDR3 is 15 residues. The data were produced by immunoSEQ multiplex PCR, yet TCRdb's version contains in-frame clones alone and is incomplete. The sample gives approximately 110,000 clones, around two thirds of which show up once; around 23% is in the top ten. This chain uses TRBV6-4 with TRBJ2-3; D remains unclear. Material: memory CD8+ T cells sorted from blood. Subset here: CD45RO+ cells pooled with CCR7-negative TemRA cells. This TCR was recovered from a woman in her 30s in good health. CDR3 in DNA: TGTGCCAGCAGTGACTCGGCGACCGAGGTTGATACGCAGTATTTT. Translating gives CASSDSATEVDTQYF.